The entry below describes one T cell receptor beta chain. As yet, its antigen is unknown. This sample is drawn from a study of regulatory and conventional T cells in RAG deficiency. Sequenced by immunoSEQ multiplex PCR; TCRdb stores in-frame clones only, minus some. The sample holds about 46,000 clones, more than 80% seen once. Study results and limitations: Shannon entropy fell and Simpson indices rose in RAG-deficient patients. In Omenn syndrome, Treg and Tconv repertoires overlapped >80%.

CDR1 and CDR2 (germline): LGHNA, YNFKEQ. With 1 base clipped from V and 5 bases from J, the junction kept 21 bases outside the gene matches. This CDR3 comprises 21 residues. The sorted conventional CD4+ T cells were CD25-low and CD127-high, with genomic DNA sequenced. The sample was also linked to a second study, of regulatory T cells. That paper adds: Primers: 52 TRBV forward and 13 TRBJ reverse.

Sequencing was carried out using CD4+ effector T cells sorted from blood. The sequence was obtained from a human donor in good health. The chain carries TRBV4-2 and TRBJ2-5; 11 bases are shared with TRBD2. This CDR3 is CASSQARGPRTSGQRRETQYF. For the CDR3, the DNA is TGTGCCAGCAGCCAAGCCAGGGGACCCCGGACTAGCGGGCAAAGGAGGGAGACCCAGTACTTC.